The source of this TCR beta chain is a study of long-term antiretroviral therapy in people with HIV (dated by TCRdb to about 2022). Regarding the study in general: The earliest samples were collected about a decade before the 2015 WHO recommendation for immediate ART, when ART was typically delayed until CD4 counts fell. The cohort contributed roughly 190 cryopreserved PBMC samples from around 33 adults with confirmed HIV infection, collected serially over a mean of around 6 years (range 1-12). This retrospective serial study examined whether starting ART and sustained HIV suppression were associated with changes in the composition and diversity of the TRB repertoire in peripheral blood. No cross-contamination during QIAcube processing was seen in test extractions of a monoclonal T-cell line run alongside around 34 polyclonal samples. Among the approximately 30 participants with HIV, around ten were female. General findings and caveats noted by the study authors: Inferences about post-ART repertoire changes are limited because no data were available on ART adherence, viral resistance or therapy changes. The samples were dated from about 2004 to 2017, and the ART regimens that were used may be less effective than current ART regimens. CDR3 length ranges in HIV repertoires were narrower than in controls, and network structure suggested an antigen-experienced repertoire with only a slight naive shift after ART. Expanded TRB clones identified before ART initiation dominated the repertoire across all time points, though the dominance fluctuated and decreased in many PLHIV after ART. A significant increase in TRB diversity was found to be associated with ART initiation, although TRB diversity was observed to remain significantly below that of transplant donor controls even after long-term ART. Limited PBMC availability meant only the TCR beta chain was sequenced, without alpha chain pairing. Because cell numbers in pre-ART samples were limited, unsorted PBMC were profiled instead of sorted CD4+ and CD8+ T cells.

The CDR3 measures 16 amino acids from cysteine to phenylalanine. CDR3 DNA is the only sequence kept; it has 48 bases, read in frame from the first base. V is trimmed back by 0 bases and J by 4 bases, and the junction contains 7 bases that no gene match accounts for. CDR1 and CDR2 (SGDLS, YYNGEE) derive from the germline V gene. Concerning this clone: Its antigen is not yet known. No base quality information exists; no much larger clone differs at one position.

Participants were included only if at least one PBMC sample before ART initiation and at least two post-ART samples were available. Every participant with HIV received treatment in the United States of America. Before DNA extraction, cryopreserved samples of roughly 0.95-10 million PBMC were thawed and washed. At the time of the earliest PBMC sample, participants with HIV were aged between about 23 and 55 years. PBMC samples from each participant spanned 1-4 timepoints before ART initiation and 2-8 timepoints after ART initiation, with a median of 7 samples. For every participant, serial HIV viral load, CD4+ T-cell count, ART history and demographic data were obtained. Genomic DNA was extracted from unsorted PBMC with a Qiagen kit on a QIAcube, processed in batches of 12 samples. The immunoSEQ hsTCRB v3.0 assay was used at survey level resolution to sequence the TRB variable region. The targeted TRB sequencing depth was roughly 40,000-55,000 T-cell genomes per sample. An Illumina MiSeq with a v3 150-cycle kit was used to sequence the pooled TRB libraries. As for the authors' bioinformatics: Repertoire analysis was run in R within a reproducible Nextflow workflow that covered QC, data transformation and analysis. LymphoSeq2, an R package for AIRR-Seq data exploration, was used to implement custom analyses. A few samples that yielded fewer than 5000 total TRB sequences were excluded, so that under 200 HIV repertoires were analyzed. Among the roughly 200 retained HIV repertoires, more than 55 were collected before ART initiation and more than 120 after ART initiation. Repertoires were downsampled to 5000 TRB nucleotide sequences, with summary statistics averaged over 100 downsampling iterations. The analysis kept only TRB sequences whose CDR3 regions were at least seven amino acids long. Diversity was measured with a Shannon entropy-derived clonality score and the Gini coefficient. Repertoire networks linked the top 5000 CDR3 amino acid sequences whenever two sequences differed by an edit distance of one. GLIPH2 predicted antigen specificity groups and MHC restriction for TRB CDR3 amino acid sequences. Known CMV, EBV, HIV or tissue antigen associations were flagged by matching CDR3 amino acid sequences against VDJdb and McPAS-TCR. Pre-ART, post-ART and control groups were compared with Wilcoxon signed-rank tests and Holm-Bonferroni correction. The table was pulled from immuneACCESS by TCRdb, which kept in-frame rearrangements only. Such tables lose some clones; where checked, under half of the loss comes from unresolved V genes, and the rest has no known cause. The DNA was the basis for D and trimming; V, J and clone size are from that table. Counted in this sample were several thousand clones; 70% to 90% of them appeared once. 3.5% to 5% of the sample rests with the top ten.

The chain uses TRBV9 and TRBJ2-5; 9 middle bases align to TRBD2. The receptor was isolated from a woman aged 50 to 60 with HIV. Specimen: unsorted PBMCs, collected 0.3 years after starting antiretroviral therapy. The CDR3: CASSVGGGLALETQYF. The nucleotide sequence reads TGTGCCAGCAGCGTAGGGGGCGGACTAGCGTTAGAGACCCAGTACTTC.